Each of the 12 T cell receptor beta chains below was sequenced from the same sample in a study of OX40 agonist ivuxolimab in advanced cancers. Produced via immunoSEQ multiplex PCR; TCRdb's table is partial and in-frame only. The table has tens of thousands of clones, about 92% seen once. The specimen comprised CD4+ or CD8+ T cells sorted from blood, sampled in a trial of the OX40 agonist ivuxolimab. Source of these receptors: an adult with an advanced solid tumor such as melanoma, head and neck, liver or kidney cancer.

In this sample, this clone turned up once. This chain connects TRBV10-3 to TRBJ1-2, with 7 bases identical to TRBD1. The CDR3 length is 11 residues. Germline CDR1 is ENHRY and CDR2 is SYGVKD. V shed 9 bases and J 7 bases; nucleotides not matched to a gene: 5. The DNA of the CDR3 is TGTGCCATAGGACAGGACGTTGGCTACACCTTC. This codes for CAIGQDVGYTF.

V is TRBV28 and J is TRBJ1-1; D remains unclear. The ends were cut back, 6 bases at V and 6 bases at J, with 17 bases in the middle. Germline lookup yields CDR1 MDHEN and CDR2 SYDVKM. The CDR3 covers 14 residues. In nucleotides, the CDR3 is TGTGCCAGCAGCCCCACGGGCGTGAGGCCTGAAGCTTTCTTT. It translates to CASSPTGVRPEAFF. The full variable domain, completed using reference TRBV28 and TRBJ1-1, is DVKVTQSSRYLVKRTGEKVFLECVQDMDHENMFWYRQDPGLGLRLIYFSYDVKMKEKGDIPEGYSVSREKKERFSLILESASTNQTSMYLCASSPTGVRPEAFFGQGTRLTVV.

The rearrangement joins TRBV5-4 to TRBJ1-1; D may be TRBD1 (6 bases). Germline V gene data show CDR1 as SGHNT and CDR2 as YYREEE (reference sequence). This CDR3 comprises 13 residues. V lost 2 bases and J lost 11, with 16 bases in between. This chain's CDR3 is CASSFYGQWKAFF. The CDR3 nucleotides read TGTGCCAGCAGCTTCTACGGACAGTGGAAGGCTTTCTTT.

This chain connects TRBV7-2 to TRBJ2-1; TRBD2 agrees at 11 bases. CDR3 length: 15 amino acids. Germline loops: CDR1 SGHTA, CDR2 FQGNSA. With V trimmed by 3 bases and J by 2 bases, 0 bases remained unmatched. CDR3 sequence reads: CASSFSGGAYNEQFF. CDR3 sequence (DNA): TGTGCCAGCAGCTTTAGCGGGGGGGCCTACAATGAGCAGTTCTTC.

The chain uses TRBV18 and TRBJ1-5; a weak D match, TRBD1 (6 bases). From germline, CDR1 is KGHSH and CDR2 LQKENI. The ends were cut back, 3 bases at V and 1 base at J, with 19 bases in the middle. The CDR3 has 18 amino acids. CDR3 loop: CASSPNGGAESSNQPQHF. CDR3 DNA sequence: TGTGCCAGCTCACCCAATGGGGGGGCTGAGTCGAGCAATCAGCCCCAGCATTTT.

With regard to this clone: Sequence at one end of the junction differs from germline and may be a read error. DNA of the CDR3: TGTGCTAGCAGCCCCACAGAAATTTGGGGACAAGAGACCCAGTACTTC. This gives the protein CASSPTEIWGQETQYF. The gene calls are TRBV7-7 and TRBJ2-5; D is uncertain. CDR3 size: 16 residues. Germline lookup yields CDR1 SSHAT and CDR2 FNYEAQ (reference sequence).

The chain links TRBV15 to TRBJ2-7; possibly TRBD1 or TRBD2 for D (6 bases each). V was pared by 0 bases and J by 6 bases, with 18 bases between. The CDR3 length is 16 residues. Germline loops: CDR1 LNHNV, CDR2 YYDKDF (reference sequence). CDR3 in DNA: TGTGCCACCAGCAGAGACCCCTCCCCGGGGGCTAGCGAGCAGTACTTC. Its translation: CATSRDPSPGASEQYF.

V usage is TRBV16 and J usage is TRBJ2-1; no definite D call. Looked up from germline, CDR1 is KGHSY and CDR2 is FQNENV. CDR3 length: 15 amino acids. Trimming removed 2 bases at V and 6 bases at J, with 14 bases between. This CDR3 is CASSQIVGSINEQFF. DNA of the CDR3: TGTGCCAGCAGCCAAATTGTAGGGTCCATCAATGAGCAGTTCTTC.

The CDR3 loop reads CSARGTNTGELFF. The CDR3 nucleotides are TGCAGCGCCCGCGGCACCAACACCGGGGAGCTGTTTTTT. The V call is TRBV29-1, the J call TRBJ2-2; D remains unclear. Trimming cost V 7 bases and J 2 bases, with 11 bases left between them. Germline CDR1 reads SQVTM; CDR2 reads ANQGSEA. CDR3 length: 13 residues.

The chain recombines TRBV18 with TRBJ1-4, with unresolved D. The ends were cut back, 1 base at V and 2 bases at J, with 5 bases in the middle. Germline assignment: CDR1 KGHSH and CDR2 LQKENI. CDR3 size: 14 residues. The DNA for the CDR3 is TGTGCCAGCTCACCACAGGGCACTAATGAAAAACTGTTTTTT. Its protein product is CASSPQGTNEKLFF.

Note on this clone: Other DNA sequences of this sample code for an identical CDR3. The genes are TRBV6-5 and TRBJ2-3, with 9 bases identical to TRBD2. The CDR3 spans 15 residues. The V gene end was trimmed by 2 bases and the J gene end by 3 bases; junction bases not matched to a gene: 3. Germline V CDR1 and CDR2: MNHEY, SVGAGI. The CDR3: CASSYGRGGTDTQYF. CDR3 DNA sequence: TGTGCCAGCAGTTACGGGCGGGGGGGTACAGATACGCAGTATTTT.

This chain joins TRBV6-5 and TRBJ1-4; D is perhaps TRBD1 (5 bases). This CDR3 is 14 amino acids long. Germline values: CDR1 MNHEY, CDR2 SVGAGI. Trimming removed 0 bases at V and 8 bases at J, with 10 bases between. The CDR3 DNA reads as TGTGCCAGCAGTTACTCGGGGACGGTAGAAAAACTGTTTTTT. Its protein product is CASSYSGTVEKLFF.